This T cell receptor beta chain comes out of a study of blood T cell repertoires in COVID-19. Study-wide context: There were acute and convalescent COVID-19 samples, and they came from the United States, Italy and Spain. PBMCs, B-cell-depleted T cells, or T cells were the source of the cDNA or gDNA that made up the material.

Per the original methods: Amplification of reference gene primers was used by the study to estimate nucleated cell counts. Only in-frame clones appear in the TCRdb table, and some are missing; sequencing was by immunoSEQ multiplex PCR. That table gives V, J and clone size, and the DNA gave D and trimming. The profile shows a few hundred thousand clones, approximately 90% of them singletons. Germline assignment: CDR1 SEHNR and CDR2 FQNEAQ (reference sequence). The CDR3 has 13 amino acids. Trimming took 5 bases from V and 6 from J, leaving 12 bases between them. Sequences were obtained from peripheral blood. This TCR was recovered from a woman in her thirties who had recovered from COVID-19. This chain links TRBV7-9 with TRBJ2-3; D perhaps matches TRBD1 (6 bases). CDR3 amino acids: CASSGQQEDTQYF. The CDR3 nucleotides read TGTGCCAGCAGCGGACAGCAGGAGGATACGCAGTATTTT.